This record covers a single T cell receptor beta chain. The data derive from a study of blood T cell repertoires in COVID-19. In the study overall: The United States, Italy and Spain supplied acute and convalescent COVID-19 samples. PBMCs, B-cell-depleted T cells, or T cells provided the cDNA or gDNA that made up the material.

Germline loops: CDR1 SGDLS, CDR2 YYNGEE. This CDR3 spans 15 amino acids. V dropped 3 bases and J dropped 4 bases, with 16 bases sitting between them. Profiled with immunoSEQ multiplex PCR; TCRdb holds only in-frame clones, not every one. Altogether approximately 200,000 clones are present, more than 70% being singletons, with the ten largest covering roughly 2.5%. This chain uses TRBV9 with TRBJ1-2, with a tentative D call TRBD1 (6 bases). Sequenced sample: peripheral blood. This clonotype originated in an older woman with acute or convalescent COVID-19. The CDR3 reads CASSASGGLRYGYTF. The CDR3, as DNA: TGTGCCAGCAGCGCGTCGGGGGGGCTGCGCTATGGCTACACCTTC.